This TCR beta chain stems from a study of identical twins. J was trimmed by 6 bases and V by 3 bases; bases with no gene match: 7. The CDR3 spans 15 residues. This clonotype came up a few times. What it binds is not known. Study-wide points: In beta out-of-frame sequences, the excess sharing between twins was weaker.

In TCRdb, the 5' RACE reads were re-called with MiXCR into one record per CDR3 protein. The table shows 400,000 to 550,000 distinct CDR3 sequences, with roughly 26% occurring only once. These data were likewise used in another study, on T cells expressing NK-cell markers. That source notes: Topping the CD3+CD56-NKG2C+ fraction as well were these clonotypes, in four donors.

The chain joins TRBV12-3 or TRBV12-4 to TRBJ2-2, with 7 bases identical to TRBD1. Sample: CD4+ T cells sorted from blood. The sequence derives from a woman aged 18-29 years in good health. This CDR3 reads CASSLWQGDAGELFF. For the CDR3, the DNA is TGTGCCAGCAGTTTGTGGCAGGGGGACGCCGGGGAGCTGTTTTTT.